This T cell receptor (beta chain) was recorded in a study of patients and donors after allogeneic stem cell transplantation. TCRdb reprocessed the RT-PCR reads with MiXCR, giving one entry per CDR3 protein. The sample lists roughly 140,000 distinct CDR3 sequences; about two fifths were seen once. This CDR3 contains 15 residues. Trimming left V 0 bases short and J 7 bases short, with 13 bases between. Germline V gives CDR1 SGDLS, CDR2 YYNGEE. Sequencing was performed on blood, either unsorted or a sorted T cell fraction (not recorded which). This sequence was found in a human donor who was either an allogeneic HSCT recipient or a stem cell or donor lymphocyte infusion donor (not recorded which). It is not recorded whose cells these are; they may come from a transplant donor. The chain links TRBV9 to TRBJ1-4; tentatively, D is TRBD1 (6 bases). The CDR3 nucleotides are TGTGCCAGCAGCGTAGGAGGGGGGCTGGGTGAAAAACTGTTTTTT. Translation gives CASSVGGGLGEKLFF. Supplemented by reference TRBV9 and TRBJ1-4, the full variable domain reads DSGVTQTPKHLITATGQRVTLRCSPRSGDLSVYWYQQSLDQGLQFLIQYYNGEERAKGNILERFSAQQFPDLHSELNLSSLELGDSALYFCASSVGGGLGEKLFFGSGTQLSVL.